This T cell receptor beta chain is drawn from a study of naive and memory T cell subsets. Amplification of ligated cDNA took four PCR rounds with SP2 and nested alpha and beta constant primers. TCRdb passed the UMI-ligation and nested PCR reads through MiXCR, listing each CDR3 protein once. The sample records tens of thousands of distinct CDR3 sequences, roughly 5.2% being singletons. This CDR3 has 15 residues. The V and J ends lost 3 bases and 5 bases, in that order; junction bases with no gene match: 5. Overall study results and limits: This RNA-based method may be sensitive to activation-related transcript changes.

This clonotype was counted many times. Its antigen remains unknown. TCR cDNA received a 3' ligated oligonucleotide that carried a UMI. The genes are TRBV12-3 or TRBV12-4 and TRBJ2-2; 8 nucleotides agree with TRBD2. Sequencing used blood. This receptor was identified in an adult in good health. The CDR3 reads CASSFPGGGTGELFF. DNA of the CDR3: TGTGCCAGCAGTTTTCCGGGAGGGGGAACCGGGGAGCTGTTTTTT.